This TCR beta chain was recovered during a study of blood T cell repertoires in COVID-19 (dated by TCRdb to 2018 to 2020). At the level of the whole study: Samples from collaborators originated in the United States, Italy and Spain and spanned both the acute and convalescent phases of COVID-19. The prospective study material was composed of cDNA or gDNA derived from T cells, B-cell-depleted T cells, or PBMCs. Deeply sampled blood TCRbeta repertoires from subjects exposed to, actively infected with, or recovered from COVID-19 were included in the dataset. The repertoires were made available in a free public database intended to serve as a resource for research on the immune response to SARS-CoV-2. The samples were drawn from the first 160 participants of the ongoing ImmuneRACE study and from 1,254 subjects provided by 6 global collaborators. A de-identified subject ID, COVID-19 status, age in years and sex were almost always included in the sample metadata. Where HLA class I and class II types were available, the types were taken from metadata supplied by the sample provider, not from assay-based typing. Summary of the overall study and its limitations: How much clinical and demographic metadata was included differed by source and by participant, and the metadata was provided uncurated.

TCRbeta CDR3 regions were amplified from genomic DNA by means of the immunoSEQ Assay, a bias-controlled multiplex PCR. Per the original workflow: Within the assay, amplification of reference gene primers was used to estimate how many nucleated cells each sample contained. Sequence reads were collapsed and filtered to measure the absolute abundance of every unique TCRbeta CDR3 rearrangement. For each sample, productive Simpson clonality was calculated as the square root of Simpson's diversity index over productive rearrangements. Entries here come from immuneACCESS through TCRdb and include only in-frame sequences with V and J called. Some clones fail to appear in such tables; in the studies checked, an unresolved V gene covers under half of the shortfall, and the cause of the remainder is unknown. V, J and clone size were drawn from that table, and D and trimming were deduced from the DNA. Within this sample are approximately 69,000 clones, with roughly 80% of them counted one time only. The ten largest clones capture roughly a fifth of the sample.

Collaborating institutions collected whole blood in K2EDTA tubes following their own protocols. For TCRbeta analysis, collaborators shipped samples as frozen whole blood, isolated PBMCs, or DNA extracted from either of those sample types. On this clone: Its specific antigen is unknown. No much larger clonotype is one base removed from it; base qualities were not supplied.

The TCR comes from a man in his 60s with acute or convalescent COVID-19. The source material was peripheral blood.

The nucleotides read TGTGCCAGCAGCTTTATCTCGGTAGTCACTGAAGCTTTCTTT. This sequence encodes CASSFISVVTEAFF. The chain is encoded by TRBV11-2 joined to TRBJ1-1, with no confident D gene call. V is pared back by 3 bases and J by 4 bases, with 12 bases lying between the germline termini. CDR1 and CDR2, per the germline V gene, are SGHAT and FQNNGV. The CDR3 covers 14 residues, taking in both the cysteine and the phenylalanine. Only the CDR3 part of the read is kept: 42 bases, read in frame from the first base.